Listed here are 10 T cell receptor beta chains from one sample, sequenced in a study of monozygotic twins with inflammatory bowel disease. TCRdb reworked the 5' RACE reads into one entry per CDR3 protein, no DNA. This sample's table reports 170,000 or so distinct CDR3 sequences. Sequenced sample: blood. These TCRs come from a human donor with ulcerative colitis or Crohn's disease, or a healthy co-twin of an affected twin (not recorded which).

This rearrangement joins TRBV10-3 to TRBJ2-2. Germline V CDR1 and CDR2: ENHRY, SYGVKD. CDR3 length equals 15 residues. This CDR3 reads CAISESLGFTGELFF.

The V and J genes are TRBV6-1 and TRBJ2-3; TCRdb picks TRBD2, but there is no DNA to check that call. CDR1 is MNHNS, CDR2 SASEGT, per germline. The CDR3 is 16 amino acids. The CDR3 loop is CASKHSGGAGSDTQYF.

The rearrangement uses TRBV6-1 and TRBJ1-5; with no DNA, the TCRdb D assignment of TRBD1 cannot be verified. This CDR3 has 16 residues. The germline gives CDR1 MNHNS, CDR2 SASEGT. The CDR3 protein is CASNPAGKNSNQPQHF.

The chain recombines TRBV11-2 with TRBJ2-7; TCRdb names TRBD2, which stays unverified in the absence of DNA. Per the germline V gene, CDR1 is SGHAT and CDR2 is FQNNGV. This CDR3 comprises 16 residues. The CDR3 sequence is CASSLQGGLLSYEQYF.

The V and J genes are TRBV28 and TRBJ1-1. CDR3 size: 11 residues. Germline assignment: CDR1 MDHEN and CDR2 SYDVKM. CDR3 sequence: CASSLPGRAFF.

This chain joins TRBV6-5 and TRBJ2-5; without DNA, the TCRdb call of TRBD1 cannot be checked. Germline CDR1 and CDR2: MNHEY and SVGAGI. This CDR3 has 17 residues. The CDR3 sequence is CASSFTNWDTTQETQYF.

The V and J genes are TRBV5-1 and TRBJ1-1; TCRdb selects TRBD1, and the lack of DNA leaves this call unchecked. The CDR3 contains 15 residues. Germline V lookup: CDR1 SGHRS, CDR2 YFSETQ. The CDR3 loop reads CASRPLLGGGTEAFF.

CDR3 sequence: CASSGRQASGETQYF. The rearrangement links TRBV18 to TRBJ2-5; the D gene TCRdb calls, TRBD2, cannot be checked with no DNA. The germline V gene has CDR1 KGHSH and CDR2 LQKENI. This CDR3 has 15 amino acids.

The chain combines TRBV4-3 with TRBJ2-1; TCRdb designates TRBD1, a call that cannot be tested without DNA. Looked up from germline, CDR1 is LGHNA and CDR2 is YSLEER. CDR3 size: 15 residues. The CDR3 sequence is CASSLGVRVRSEQFF.

The chain is built from TRBV27 and TRBJ2-7; the D gene TCRdb calls, TRBD1, cannot be checked with no DNA. The germline gives CDR1 MNHEY, CDR2 SMNVEV (reference sequence). This CDR3 is built from 14 residues. The CDR3 protein is CASSPYRGGYEQYF.